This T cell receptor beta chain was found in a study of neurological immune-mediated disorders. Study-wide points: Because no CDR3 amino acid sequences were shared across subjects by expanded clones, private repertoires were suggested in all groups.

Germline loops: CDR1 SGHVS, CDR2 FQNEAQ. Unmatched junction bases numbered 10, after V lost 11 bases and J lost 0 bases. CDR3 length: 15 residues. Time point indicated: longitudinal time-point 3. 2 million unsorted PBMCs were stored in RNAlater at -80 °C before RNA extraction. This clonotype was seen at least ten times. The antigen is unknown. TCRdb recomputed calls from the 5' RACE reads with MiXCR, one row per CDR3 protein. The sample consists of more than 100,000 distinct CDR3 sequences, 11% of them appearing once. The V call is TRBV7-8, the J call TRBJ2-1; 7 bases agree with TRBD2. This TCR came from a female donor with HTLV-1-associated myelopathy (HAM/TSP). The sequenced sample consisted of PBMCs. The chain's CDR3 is CALGLGGGSYNEQFF. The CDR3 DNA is TGTGCCCTCGGTCTTGGGGGGGGCTCCTACAATGAGCAGTTCTTC.